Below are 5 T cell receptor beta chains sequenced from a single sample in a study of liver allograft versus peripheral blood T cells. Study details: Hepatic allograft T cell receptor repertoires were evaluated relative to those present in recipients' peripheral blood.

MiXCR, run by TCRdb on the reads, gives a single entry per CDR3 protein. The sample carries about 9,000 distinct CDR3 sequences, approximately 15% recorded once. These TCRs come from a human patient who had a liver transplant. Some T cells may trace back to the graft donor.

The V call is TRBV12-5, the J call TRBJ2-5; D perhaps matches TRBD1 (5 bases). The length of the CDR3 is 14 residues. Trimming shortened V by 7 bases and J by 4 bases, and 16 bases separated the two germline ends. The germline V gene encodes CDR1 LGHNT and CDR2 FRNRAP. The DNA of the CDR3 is TGTGCTAGTGCTCTGATGGCAGGGATAGAGACCCAGTACTTC. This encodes CASALMAGIETQYF.

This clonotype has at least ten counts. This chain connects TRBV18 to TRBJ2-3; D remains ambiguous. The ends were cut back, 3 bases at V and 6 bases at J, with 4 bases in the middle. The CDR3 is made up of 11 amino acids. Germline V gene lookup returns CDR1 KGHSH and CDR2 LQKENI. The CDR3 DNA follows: TGTGCCAGCTCACCTTGGGATACGCAGTATTTT. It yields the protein CASSPWDTQYF.

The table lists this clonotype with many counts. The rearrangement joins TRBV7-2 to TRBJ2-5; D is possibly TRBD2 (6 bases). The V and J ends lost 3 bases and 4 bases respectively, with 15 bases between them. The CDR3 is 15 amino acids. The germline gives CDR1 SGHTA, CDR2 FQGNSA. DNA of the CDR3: TGTGCCAGCAGCTTGCGTCCTAGGGGAGGAGAGACCCAGTACTTC. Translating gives CASSLRPRGGETQYF. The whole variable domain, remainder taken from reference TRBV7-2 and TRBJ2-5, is GAGVSQSPSNKVTEKGKDVELRCDPISGHTALYWYRQSLGQGLEFLIYFQGNSAPDKSGLPSDRFSAERTGGSVSTLTIQRTQQEDSAVYLCASSLRPRGGETQYFGPGTRLLVL.

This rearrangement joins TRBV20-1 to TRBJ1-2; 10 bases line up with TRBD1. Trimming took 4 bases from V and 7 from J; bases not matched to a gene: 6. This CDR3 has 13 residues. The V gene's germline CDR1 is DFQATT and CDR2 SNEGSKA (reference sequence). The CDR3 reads CSAKTGGVFGYTF. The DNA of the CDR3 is TGCAGTGCTAAGACAGGGGGCGTCTTTGGCTACACCTTC.

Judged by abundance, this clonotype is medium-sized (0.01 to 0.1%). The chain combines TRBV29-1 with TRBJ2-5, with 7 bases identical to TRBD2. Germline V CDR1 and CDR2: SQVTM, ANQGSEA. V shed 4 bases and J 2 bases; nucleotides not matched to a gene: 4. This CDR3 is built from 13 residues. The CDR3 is CSVGGGAQETQYF. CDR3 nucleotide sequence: TGCAGCGTTGGGGGAGGGGCACAAGAGACCCAGTACTTC.